This TCR beta chain is drawn from a study of blood T cell repertoires in COVID-19. Study as a whole: Samples came from the United States, Italy and Spain, spanning acute and convalescent COVID-19.

Deletions cut 7 bases from V and 9 bases from J, with 16 bases between. The V gene's germline CDR1 is SNHLY and CDR2 FYNNEI. The CDR3 has 14 amino acids. In the authors' methods: From reference gene primer amplification, estimates of nucleated cell counts were derived. Sequencing used immunoSEQ multiplex PCR; TCRdb keeps in-frame clones, though not all of them. D and trimming were read from the DNA, whereas the V and J calls and clone size are those reported in that table. The repertoire holds about 44,000 clones, with approximately 81% as singletons. The sequencing sample was made of peripheral blood. This TCR derives from a woman in her 70s with acute or convalescent COVID-19. The rearrangement uses TRBV2 and TRBJ1-6; D possibly corresponds to TRBD1 (5 bases). The chain's CDR3 is CASTRGSPASPLHF. The CDR3 coding sequence is TGTGCCAGCACCCGGGGGTCTCCTGCTTCACCCCTCCACTTT.